Below, 14 T cell receptor beta chains from the same sample are listed, as sequenced in a study of T cells after somatic rescue of genetic block. The table came from immunoSEQ multiplex PCR; TCRdb's copy has only in-frame clones and leaves some out. The table has around 100,000 clones, 90% to 95% seen once; the top ten hold approximately 1.5%. The sequencing sample was made of peripheral blood mononuclear cells (PBMCs). The origin of the receptors is a woman between 18 and 29 years old.

The chain is built from TRBV4-1 and TRBJ2-3; 13 bases align to TRBD2. Germline CDR1 MGHRA, CDR2 YSYEKL. The CDR3 sequence is 16 residues long. Germline trimming cut 4 bases from V and 5 bases from J; bases unmatched to any gene: 6. The CDR3: CASSRTSGGAVDTQYF. The CDR3 DNA is TGCGCCAGCAGCCGAACTAGCGGGGGGGCCGTAGATACGCAGTATTTT.

The chain is built from TRBV2 and TRBJ2-2, with D perhaps given as TRBD1 or TRBD2 (5 bases each). This CDR3 spans 16 amino acids. Germline V lookup: CDR1 SNHLY, CDR2 FYNNEI. The V end lost 6 bases, the J end lost 0 bases, and 14 bases lay between the germline ends. CDR3 DNA sequence: TGTGCCAGCAGAACCTGGGGACCATCGAACACCGGGGAGCTGTTTTTT. This gives the protein CASRTWGPSNTGELFF. Full variable domain (remainder filled in from reference TRBV2 and TRBJ2-2): EPEVTQTPSHQVTQMGQEVILRCVPISNHLYFYWYRQILGQKVEFLVSFYNNEISEKSEIFDDQFSVERPDGSNFTLKIRSTKLEDSAMYFCASRTWGPSNTGELFFGEGSRLTVL.

This rearrangement joins TRBV6-6 to TRBJ2-3; D may be TRBD2 (6 bases). This CDR3 contains 16 residues. In germline, CDR1 is MNHNY, CDR2 SVGAGI (reference sequence). Trimming left V 8 bases short and J 4 bases short, with 22 bases between. Here the CDR3 DNA reads TGTGCCAGCGTGGGGGGTCGCCGGGGGATCGCAGATACGCAGTATTTT. Translating gives CASVGGRRGIADTQYF.

The V and J genes are TRBV9 and TRBJ1-2; a weak D match, TRBD1 (6 bases). CDR1 and CDR2 from the germline V gene are SGDLS and YYNGEE. Between the trimmed V and J ends, which lost 1 base and 3 bases, there was a span of 19 bases. This CDR3 comprises 17 residues. CDR3: CASSVMDNTGFHYGYTF. For the CDR3, the DNA is TGTGCCAGCAGCGTAATGGACAACACAGGGTTTCACTATGGCTACACCTTC.

In its sample, this clone was seen once. In DNA, the CDR3 is TGTGCCAGCAGTGAATACAGGGACGATGAGCAGTTCTTC. Translation: CASSEYRDDEQFF. This chain joins TRBV25-1 and TRBJ2-1, with D perhaps TRBD1 or TRBD2 (5 bases each). Trimming left V 0 bases short and J 8 bases short, with 8 bases between. Germline values: CDR1 MGHDK, CDR2 SYGVNS. The CDR3 spans 13 residues.

The chain carries TRBV14 and TRBJ1-3, with TRBD1 identical over 10 bases. Germline V CDR1 and CDR2: SGHDN, FVKESK. With 5 bases clipped from V and 4 bases from J, the junction kept 8 bases outside the gene matches. CDR3 length equals 16 residues. The CDR3 loop is CASSNTGTGVGNTIYF. The CDR3 nucleotides are TGTGCCAGCAGCAATACCGGGACAGGGGTCGGAAACACCATATATTTT.

This clone was found a few times. The gene calls are TRBV7-9 and TRBJ1-6; possibly TRBD1 for D (6 bases). Per germline, CDR1 SEHNR and CDR2 FQNEAQ (reference sequence). This CDR3 spans 17 amino acids. V lost 0 bases to trimming and J lost 11 bases, with 20 bases between them. The CDR3 coding sequence is TGTGCCAGCAGCTTAGCAAGACAGGTGGGATTGATGGCACCCCTCCACTTT. Encoded protein: CASSLARQVGLMAPLHF.

The chain is built from TRBV6-5 and TRBJ2-4, with D possibly being TRBD2 (5 bases). The CDR3 totals 13 residues. Germline V gives CDR1 MNHEY, CDR2 SVGAGI. Between the trimmed V and J ends, which lost 2 bases and 7 bases, there was a span of 9 bases. As DNA, the CDR3 is TGTGCCAGCAGTTACCTGGGCGGGAACATTCAGTACTTC. Its translation is CASSYLGGNIQYF.

V gene TRBV28 combines with J gene TRBJ2-4, with D unresolved. This CDR3 region has 14 residues. The germline V gene has CDR1 MDHEN and CDR2 SYDVKM. V was cut by 6 bases and J by 2 bases, with 11 bases left in between. As DNA, the CDR3 is TGTGCCAGCAGGCGCAGGAACTCCAAAAACATTCAGTACTTC. Residues: CASRRRNSKNIQYF.

The chain recombines TRBV9 with TRBJ2-5; 8 bases fit TRBD2. The junction had 11 bases not matched to a gene; V was cut back by 5 bases and J by 2 bases. The CDR3 contains 16 residues. Germline V gene sequence: CDR1 SGDLS, CDR2 YYNGEE. CDR3 DNA sequence: TGTGCCAGCAGTATTGACTCGGGACTAGGGCAAGAGACCCAGTACTTC. Encoded protein: CASSIDSGLGQETQYF.

V usage is TRBV7-9 and J usage is TRBJ1-5; D call uncertain. Germline CDR1 SEHNR, CDR2 FQNEAQ (reference sequence). Trimming removed 9 bases from V and 1 base from J, with 16 bases in between. This CDR3 comprises 15 residues. The CDR3 coding sequence is TGTGCCAGTGGGGATGGCCCCTTGAGCAATCAGCCCCAGCATTTT. Translated: CASGDGPLSNQPQHF. The complete variable domain, with remaining parts taken from reference TRBV7-9 and TRBJ1-5, reads DTGVSQNPRHKITKRGQNVTFRCDPISEHNRLYWYRQTLGQGPEFLTYFQNEAQLEKSRLLSDRFSAERPKGSFSTLEIQRTEQGDSAMYLCASGDGPLSNQPQHFGDGTRLSIL.

The chain carries TRBV19 and TRBJ2-7; 10 positions agree with TRBD2. Germline V lookup: CDR1 LNHDA, CDR2 SQIVND (reference sequence). The CDR3 spans 15 residues. With 6 bases clipped from V and 5 bases from J, the junction kept 10 bases outside the gene matches. The CDR3 DNA is TGTGCCAGTAGCCCTCTCCCTAGCGGGGGAAACGAGCAGTACTTC. Encoded protein: CASSPLPSGGNEQYF.

V gene TRBV9 combines with J gene TRBJ1-1; D is ambiguous. The CDR3 covers 13 residues. Looked up from germline, CDR1 is SGDLS and CDR2 is YYNGEE. V lost 0 bases, J lost 6 bases, and 9 bases lay in between. CDR3 sequence reads: CASSVGSPAEAFF. In DNA form, the CDR3 reads TGTGCCAGCAGCGTAGGATCTCCTGCTGAAGCTTTCTTT.

This chain uses TRBV5-1 with TRBJ2-2, with D possibly being TRBD1 or TRBD2 (6 bases each). Germline assignment: CDR1 SGHRS and CDR2 YFSETQ. The CDR3 consists of 17 residues. Trimming removed 4 bases from V and 6 bases from J, with 22 bases in between. This CDR3 reads CASSPEGGRGGAGELFF. The CDR3 DNA sequence: TGCGCCAGCAGCCCTGAGGGGGGCCGTGGTGGGGCCGGGGAGCTGTTTTTT.